These 21 T cell receptor beta chains were all obtained from the same sample, sequenced in a study of STAT3 mutations in large granular lymphocyte leukemia. Their cognate antigens are unknown. Study observations and caveats: At least one immunodominant TCR beta clonotype appeared in every T-cell large granular lymphocyte leukemia patient.

Here immunoSEQ multiplex PCR was the method, and the copy in TCRdb shows in-frame clones only, minus some. The profile shows more than 4,500 clones, over 75% of them singletons. Sequencing was done on a sample of peripheral blood mononuclear cells. The receptors were gathered from a man aged 35 to 55 with T-cell large granular lymphocyte leukemia. Some clones in this sample may be carry-over from other donors' samples.

This clone was observed a single time. V gene TRBV2 combines with J gene TRBJ1-5, with a tentative D call TRBD1 (5 bases). Germline CDR1 SNHLY, CDR2 FYNNEI. The CDR3 runs to 13 residues. Trimming pared 6 bases from V and 6 bases from J, leaving 12 bases between. Written as DNA, the CDR3 is TGTGCCAGCAGGAGGGACCCGGGTCAGCCCCAGCATTTT. Translated, it gives CASRRDPGQPQHF.

The chain carries TRBV6-1 and TRBJ2-1; a weak D match, TRBD2 (6 bases). Trimming cost V 4 bases and J 8 bases, with 15 bases left between them. The CDR3 is 14 amino acids. Germline CDR1 is MNHNS and CDR2 is SASEGT. In DNA form, the CDR3 reads TGTGCCAGCAGTGGATCACTAGCCTTTCATGAGCAGTTCTTC. Residues: CASSGSLAFHEQFF.

This chain connects TRBV7-8 to TRBJ2-7, with TRBD1 matching 7 bases. The V segment lost 5 bases and the J segment 4 bases; nucleotides outside the gene matches: 14. CDR3 length: 16 amino acids. CDR1 and CDR2 (germline): SGHVS, FQNEAQ. The CDR3 DNA is TGTGCCAGCAGCGCTGGGGCCGGGACAGCTGTATACGAGCAGTACTTC. Amino acid sequence: CASSAGAGTAVYEQYF.

The chain couples TRBV28 to TRBJ2-7; 9 bases line up with TRBD2. This CDR3 is 17 amino acids long. The germline V gene has CDR1 MDHEN and CDR2 SYDVKM. V dropped 3 bases and J dropped 0; count of bases not matched to a gene: 9. The chain's CDR3 is CASSFFSGSRSSYEQYF. The CDR3, as DNA: TGTGCCAGCAGTTTTTTTAGCGGGAGTAGGAGCTCCTACGAGCAGTACTTC.

CDR3 nucleotides: TGTGCCAGCTCGGCCACGTTTTCTAGCGGGAGGCCCAGCTCCTACAATGAGCAGTTCTTC. Translation gives CASSATFSSGRPSSYNEQFF. The V call is TRBV18, the J call TRBJ2-1; 11 positions agree with TRBD2. The germline CDR1 and CDR2 sequences are KGHSH and LQKENI. The CDR3 consists of 20 residues. J gave up 0 bases and V 6 bases, and 16 bases lay outside the gene matches.

This rearrangement joins TRBV9 to TRBJ2-7; 12 nucleotides match TRBD2. The CDR3 totals 16 residues. J gave up 3 bases and V 3 bases, and 7 bases lay outside the gene matches. The germline gives CDR1 SGDLS, CDR2 YYNGEE. The CDR3 sequence is CASSAQRTSGIYEQYF. The CDR3 DNA sequence: TGTGCCAGCAGCGCCCAGAGGACTAGCGGGATCTACGAGCAGTACTTC. The variable domain in full, completed from reference TRBV9 and TRBJ2-7, reads DSGVTQTPKHLITATGQRVTLRCSPRSGDLSVYWYQQSLDQGLQFLIQYYNGEERAKGNILERFSAQQFPDLHSELNLSSLELGDSALYFCASSAQRTSGIYEQYFGPGTRLTVT.

The rearrangement joins TRBV19 to TRBJ2-3, with D possibly matching TRBD1 (6 bases). CDR3 length: 15 amino acids. The germline V gene encodes CDR1 LNHDA and CDR2 SQIVND (reference sequence). Trimming removed 3 bases from V and 1 base from J, with 11 bases in between. CDR3 nucleotide sequence: TGTGCCAGTAGTATTGTAGGGGGAGGCACAGATACGCAGTATTTT. This encodes CASSIVGGGTDTQYF.

The V gene is TRBV10-2, the J gene TRBJ2-7; TRBD2 aligns across 10 bases. After removal of 8 bases from V and 0 bases from J, the junction contained 13 bases not matched to a gene. Per germline, CDR1 WSHSY and CDR2 SAAADI. The CDR3 length is 17 residues. The CDR3 region has the DNA TGCGCCAGCGGTCTTGTTAGCGGGAGGTTCAGCTCCTACGAGCAGTACTTC. It codes for CASGLVSGRFSSYEQYF.

The chain is built from TRBV30 and TRBJ1-6, with D hard to call. V lost 4 bases and J 6 bases, leaving 13 bases between the germline ends. The CDR3 has 14 residues. Looked up from germline, CDR1 is GTSNPN and CDR2 is SVGIG (reference sequence). CDR3 in amino acids: CAWTLDGTNSPLHF. CDR3 nucleotide sequence: TGTGCCTGGACCCTGGACGGCACTAATTCACCCCTCCACTTT.

This chain joins TRBV18 and TRBJ2-1; weak D call: TRBD2 (5 bases). Trimming removed 1 base from V and 7 bases from J, with 11 bases in between. Germline CDR1 KGHSH, CDR2 LQKENI. The CDR3 contains 14 residues. The CDR3, as DNA: TGTGCCAGCTCACCACAGCGGAGTCTTAATGAGCAGTTCTTC. It codes for CASSPQRSLNEQFF.

V is TRBV5-6 and J is TRBJ2-5; 9 nucleotides line up with TRBD1. V lost 7 bases and J lost 4; bases outside the gene matches: 17. Germline lookup yields CDR1 SGHDT and CDR2 YYEEEE. The CDR3 totals 17 residues. Here the CDR3 reads CASSQTVTGGLSETQYF. The CDR3 coding sequence is TGTGCCAGCTCCCAAACCGTAACAGGGGGCTTATCAGAGACCCAGTACTTC.

This clone was seen a few times. This chain joins TRBV30 and TRBJ1-2, with D tentatively TRBD1 (5 bases). Germline V gene sequence: CDR1 GTSNPN, CDR2 SVGIG (reference sequence). The V end was cut by 1 base, the J end by 6 bases, with 9 bases between. The CDR3 is 12 residues long. In nucleotides, the CDR3 is TGTGCCTGGAGTGGACAGAACGATGGCTACACCTTC. Its protein product is CAWSGQNDGYTF.

The chain combines TRBV5-1 with TRBJ2-1; 14 bases are shared with TRBD2. The germline gives CDR1 SGHRS, CDR2 YFSETQ. CDR3 length equals 15 residues. The V segment lost 4 bases and the J segment 6 bases; nucleotides outside the gene matches: 3. The CDR3 reads CASSPGLAGGNEQFF. CDR3 DNA: TGCGCCAGCAGCCCAGGACTAGCGGGGGGCAATGAGCAGTTCTTC.

The chain has TRBV27 and TRBJ2-1; 9 bases agree with TRBD1. CDR1 MNHEY and CDR2 SMNVEV come from the germline V gene (reference sequence). The CDR3 totals 18 residues. J gave up 8 bases and V 6 bases, and 20 bases lay outside the gene matches. The CDR3 loop reads CASSNIHRGTGKVDEQFF. CDR3 in DNA: TGTGCCAGCAGCAATATTCACCGCGGGACAGGGAAGGTGGATGAGCAGTTCTTC.

To note about this clone: Mismatch with germline at one junction end may stem from a read error. CDR3 nucleotides: TGTGCCAGTAGAATAGGGACAGGGGTCGATGAGCAGTTCTTC. It translates to CASRIGTGVDEQFF. V gene TRBV19 combines with J gene TRBJ2-1; 10 bases match TRBD1. This CDR3 has 14 amino acids. Germline V gene lookup returns CDR1 LNHDA and CDR2 SQIVND (reference sequence).

The chain recombines TRBV2 with TRBJ1-2; D unresolved. V shed 2 bases and J shed 8 bases, with 12 bases lying between them. The CDR3 totals 13 residues. The germline CDR1 and CDR2 sequences are SNHLY and FYNNEI. The CDR3 DNA reads TGTGCCAGCAGTGAACTTGCAGGTAGCGGCTACACCTTC. Translating it yields CASSELAGSGYTF. Full variable domain (missing parts from reference TRBV2 and TRBJ1-2): EPEVTQTPSHQVTQMGQEVILRCVPISNHLYFYWYRQILGQKVEFLVSFYNNEISEKSEIFDDQFSVERPDGSNFTLKIRSTKLEDSAMYFCASSELAGSGYTFGSGTRLTVV.

Turning to this clone: At one of its ends the junction is not consistent with the germline gene, which may arise from a read error. The rearrangement uses TRBV9 and TRBJ2-2; TRBD1 matches 7 bases. Germline loops: CDR1 SGDLS, CDR2 YYNGEE. CDR3 size: 16 residues. The CDR3 bases are TGTGTCAGCAGCGTAGGCACAGGGGCCAGGACCGGGGAGCTGTTTTTT. This translates into CVSSVGTGARTGELFF.

V and J are TRBV9 and TRBJ2-1; perhaps TRBD2 as D (6 bases). Trimming took off 0 bases at V and 8 bases at J, with 12 bases between the two ends. Germline V gene lookup returns CDR1 SGDLS and CDR2 YYNGEE. The CDR3 covers 14 residues. The CDR3 DNA sequence: TGTGCCAGCAGCGTAGAACTCAGGGAGGATGAGCAGTTCTTC. Residues: CASSVELREDEQFF. Combining the CDR3 with reference TRBV9 and TRBJ2-1 gives the whole variable domain DSGVTQTPKHLITATGQRVTLRCSPRSGDLSVYWYQQSLDQGLQFLIQYYNGEERAKGNILERFSAQQFPDLHSELNLSSLELGDSALYFCASSVELREDEQFFGPGTRLTVL.

The V call is TRBV9, the J call TRBJ2-3; D unclear. This CDR3 spans 12 amino acids. The ends were cut back, 4 bases at V and 6 bases at J, with 9 bases in the middle. CDR1 and CDR2 from the germline V gene are SGDLS and YYNGEE. This CDR3 is CASSPRSDTQYF. The CDR3 bases are TGTGCCAGCAGCCCACGGAGTGATACGCAGTATTTT.

The gene calls are TRBV10-2 and TRBJ1-4, with D tentatively TRBD1 (6 bases). The V gene's germline CDR1 is WSHSY and CDR2 SAAADI. The length of the CDR3 is 13 residues. Trimming took 6 bases from V and 8 from J, leaving 13 bases between them. This chain's CDR3 is CASRRGGEEKLFF. CDR3 nucleotides: TGCGCCAGCAGGAGGGGGGGCGAGGAAAAACTGTTTTTT.

The V gene is TRBV4-1, the J gene TRBJ1-1; no clear D gene. The germline V gene has CDR1 MGHRA and CDR2 YSYEKL. CDR3 length: 14 amino acids. The V end was cut by 4 bases, the J end by 2 bases, with 11 bases between. The CDR3: CASSRPRANTEAFF. CDR3 DNA sequence: TGCGCCAGCAGCCGTCCCCGAGCAAACACTGAAGCTTTCTTT.